This T cell receptor (beta chain) comes out of a study of blood T cell repertoires in COVID-19. The overall study: Samples came from the United States, Italy and Spain, spanning acute and convalescent COVID-19. T cells, B-cell-depleted T cells, or PBMCs supplied cDNA or gDNA.

CDR1 is SGHNT, CDR2 YYREEE, per germline (reference sequence). This CDR3 has 16 residues. Germline trimming cut 0 bases from V and 2 bases from J; bases unmatched to any gene: 6. Here immunoSEQ multiplex PCR was the method, and the copy in TCRdb shows in-frame clones only, minus some. The repertoire holds around 150,000 clones, with 87% as singletons. The V call is TRBV5-4, the J call TRBJ2-7; 9 nucleotides line up with TRBD2. The sample consisted of peripheral blood. This sequence originates from a woman aged 60-75 years with active or convalescent COVID-19. Here the CDR3 DNA reads TGTGCCAGCAGCTTGGCTATAGGCGGGGGGGCCTACGAGCAGTACTTC. Its translation: CASSLAIGGGAYEQYF. The full variable domain, with the rest looked up from reference TRBV5-4 and TRBJ2-7, is ETGVTQSPTHLIKTRGQQVTLRCSSQSGHNTVSWYQQALGQGPQFIFQYYREEENGRGNFPPRFSGLQFPNYSSELNVNALELDDSALYLCASSLAIGGGAYEQYFGPGTRLTVT.